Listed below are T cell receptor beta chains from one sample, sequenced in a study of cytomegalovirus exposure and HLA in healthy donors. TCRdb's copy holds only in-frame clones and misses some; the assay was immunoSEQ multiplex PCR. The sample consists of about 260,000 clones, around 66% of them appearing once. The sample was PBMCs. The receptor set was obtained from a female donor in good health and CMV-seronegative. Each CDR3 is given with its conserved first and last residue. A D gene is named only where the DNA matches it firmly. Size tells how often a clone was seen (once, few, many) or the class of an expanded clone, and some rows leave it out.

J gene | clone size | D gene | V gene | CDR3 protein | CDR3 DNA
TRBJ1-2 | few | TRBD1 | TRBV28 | CASSLYTTGGLANYGYTF | TGTGCCAGCAGTTTATACACGACAGGGGGCCTGGCCAACTATGGCTACACCTTC
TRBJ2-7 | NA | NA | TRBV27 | CASSLTGLSYQQYF | TGTGCCAGCAGTTTAACGGGTCTCAGTTACCAGCAGTACTTC
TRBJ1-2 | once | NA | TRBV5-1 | CASSLVQGNYGYTF | TGCGCCAGCAGCTTGGTGCAGGGTAACTATGGCTACACCTTC
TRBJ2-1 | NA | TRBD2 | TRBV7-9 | CASSPSSGGDNEQFF | TGTGCCAGCAGCCCATCTAGCGGGGGGGACAATGAGCAGTTCTTC
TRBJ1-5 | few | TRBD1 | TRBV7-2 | CASSLWTGGQPQHF | TGTGCCAGCAGCTTGTGGACAGGGGGGCAGCCCCAGCATTTT
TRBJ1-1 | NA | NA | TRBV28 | CASSPTGVGQNTEAFF | TGTGCCAGCAGCCCCACGGGGGTAGGGCAGAACACTGAAGCTTTCTTT
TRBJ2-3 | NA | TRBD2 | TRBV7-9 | CASSLAGTSGIKGADTQYF | TGTGCCAGCAGCTTAGCCGGGACTAGCGGGATTAAGGGCGCAGATACGCAGTATTTT
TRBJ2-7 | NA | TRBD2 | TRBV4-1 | CASSQDISWSSGSFYEQYF | TGCGCCAGCAGCCAAGATATCTCGTGGTCTAGCGGGAGTTTCTACGAGCAGTACTTC
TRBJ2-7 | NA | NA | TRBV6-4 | CASYRCEQYF | TGTGCCAGCTACCGGTGTGAGCAGTACTTC
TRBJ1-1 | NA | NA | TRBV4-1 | CASSQVTGHNSEAFF | TGCGCCAGCAGCCAAGTGACGGGACATAACTCTGAAGCTTTCTTT
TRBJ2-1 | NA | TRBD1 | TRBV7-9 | CASSLAPGQSSYNEQFF | TGTGCCAGCAGCTTAGCCCCGGGACAGAGCTCCTACAATGAGCAGTTCTTC
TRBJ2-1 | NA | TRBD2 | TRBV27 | CASSSSGRSYNEQFF | TGTGCCAGCAGTTCTAGCGGGAGATCCTACAATGAGCAGTTCTTC
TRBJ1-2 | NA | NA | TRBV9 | CASSGNYSYTF | TGTGCCAGCAGCGGGAACTATAGCTACACCTTC
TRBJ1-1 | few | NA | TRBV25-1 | CASSEYESNTEAFF | TGTGCCAGCAGTGAATACGAGAGTAACACTGAAGCTTTCTTT
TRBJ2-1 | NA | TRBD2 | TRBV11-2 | CASNHRLAGGPSSYNEQFF | TGTGCCAGCAACCACCGTTTAGCGGGAGGGCCTAGCTCCTACAATGAGCAGTTCTTC
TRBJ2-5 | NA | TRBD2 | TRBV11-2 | CASSRTSGRSPWEQYF | TGTGCCAGCAGCAGGACTAGCGGGAGGAGCCCGTGGGAGCAGTACTTC
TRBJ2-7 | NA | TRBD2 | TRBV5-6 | CASSLRPSGPHEQYF | TGTGCCAGCAGCTTGCGGCCTAGCGGTCCCCACGAGCAGTACTTC
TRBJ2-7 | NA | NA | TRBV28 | CASSFGPAVGLANEQYF | TGTGCCAGCAGTTTTGGGCCCGCAGTGGGGCTAGCGAACGAGCAGTACTTC
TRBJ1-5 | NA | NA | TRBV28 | CASSSLSNQPQHF | TGTGCCAGCAGTTCCCTCAGCAATCAGCCCCAGCATTTT
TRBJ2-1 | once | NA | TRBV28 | CASSLLASYNEQFF | TGTGCCAGCAGTTTACTAGCGTCCTACAATGAGCAGTTCTTC
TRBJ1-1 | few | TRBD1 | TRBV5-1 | CASSSTPRQGSEAFF | TGCGCCAGCAGCTCCACTCCCCGACAGGGCTCTGAAGCTTTCTTT
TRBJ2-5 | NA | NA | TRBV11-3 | CASSSSAGREGETQYF | TGTGCCAGCAGCTCCAGCGCCGGCAGGGAAGGAGAGACCCAGTACTTC
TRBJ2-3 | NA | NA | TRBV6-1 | CASSEVGRGTDTQYF | TGTGCCAGCAGTGAAGTCGGGAGAGGCACAGATACGCAGTATTTT
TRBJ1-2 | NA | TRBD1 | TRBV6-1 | CASSEVQGRYTF | TGTGCCAGCAGTGAAGTACAGGGGCGCTACACCTTC
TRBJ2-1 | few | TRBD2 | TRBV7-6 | CASSPLTSGRPSGNEQFF | TGTGCCAGCAGCCCATTGACTAGCGGGAGACCTTCCGGAAATGAGCAGTTCTTC
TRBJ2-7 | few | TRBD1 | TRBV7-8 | CASSSPGQNLLNYEQYF | TGTGCCAGCAGCTCTCCGGGACAGAACCTTCTAAACTACGAGCAGTACTTC
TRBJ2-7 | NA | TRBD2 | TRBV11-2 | CASSPWMGAGTSLAYEQYF | TGTGCCAGCAGTCCTTGGATGGGTGCAGGGACTAGCTTAGCCTACGAGCAGTACTTC
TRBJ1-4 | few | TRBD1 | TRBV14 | CASSQLEGARTNEKLFF | TGTGCCAGCAGCCAATTGGAGGGGGCGCGAACTAATGAAAAACTGTTTTTT
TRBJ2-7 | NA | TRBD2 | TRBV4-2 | CASSQEASGTVTAYEQYF | TGTGCCAGCAGCCAAGAGGCTAGCGGGACCGTAACTGCCTACGAGCAGTACTTC
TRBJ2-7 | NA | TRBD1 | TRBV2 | CASSELATGTYEQYF | TGTGCCAGCAGTGAACTGGCGACAGGGACATACGAGCAGTACTTC
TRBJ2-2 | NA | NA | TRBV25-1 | CASGRRTSGQNTGELFF | TGTGCCAGCGGAAGACGTACCTCGGGACAGAACACCGGGGAGCTGTTTTTT
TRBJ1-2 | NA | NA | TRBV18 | CASSPPGTPLGDYTF | TGTGCCAGCTCACCACCGGGGACACCCTTGGGGGACTACACCTTC
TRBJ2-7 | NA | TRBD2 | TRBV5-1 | CASSLGGGSYEQYF | TGCGCCAGCAGCTTGGGCGGGGGGTCCTACGAGCAGTACTTC
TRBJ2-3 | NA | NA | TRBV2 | CARGGARSPTSTDTQYF | TGTGCCCGCGGCGGGGCAAGAAGTCCTACTAGCACAGATACGCAGTATTTT
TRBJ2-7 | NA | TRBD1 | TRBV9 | CASSVGDRSYEQYF | TGTGCCAGCAGCGTAGGGGACAGGTCCTACGAGCAGTACTTC
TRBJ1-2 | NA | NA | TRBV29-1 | CSALQGNLGGYTF | TGCAGCGCACTGCAGGGAAATTTAGGTGGCTACACCTTC
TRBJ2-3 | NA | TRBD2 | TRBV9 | CARPLAGGLADTQYF | TGTGCCAGGCCGCTAGCGGGAGGGCTGGCAGATACGCAGTATTTT
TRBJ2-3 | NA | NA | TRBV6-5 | CASSVEGSPTDTQYF | TGTGCCAGCAGCGTGGAGGGCTCTCCCACAGATACGCAGTATTTT
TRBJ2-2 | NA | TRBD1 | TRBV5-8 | CASSRIDRDTGELFF | TGTGCCAGCAGCAGAATAGACAGGGACACCGGGGAGCTGTTTTTT
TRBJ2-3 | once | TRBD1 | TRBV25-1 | CASSPRTGFLDTQYF | TGTGCCAGCAGTCCACGGACAGGGTTTCTGGATACGCAGTATTTT
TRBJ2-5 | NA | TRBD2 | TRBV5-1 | CASSFGTSGSVTQYF | TGCGCCAGCAGCTTCGGGACTAGCGGGAGTGTGACCCAGTACTTC
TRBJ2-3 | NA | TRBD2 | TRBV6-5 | CASSYKTSGTDTQYF | TGTGCCAGCAGTTACAAAACTAGCGGCACAGATACGCAGTATTTT
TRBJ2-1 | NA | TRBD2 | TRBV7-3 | CASSLAGGPNNEQFF | TGTGCCAGCAGTTTAGCGGGAGGGCCGAACAATGAGCAGTTCTTC
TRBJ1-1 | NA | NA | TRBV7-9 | CASSLARPGVGTEAFF | TGTGCCAGCAGCTTAGCCCGTCCAGGGGTTGGCACTGAAGCTTTCTTT
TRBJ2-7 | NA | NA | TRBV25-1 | CASSDQSLGARDYEQYF | TGTGCCAGCAGTGATCAGTCATTGGGGGCCCGTGACTACGAGCAGTACTTC
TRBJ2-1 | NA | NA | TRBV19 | CASSIIRGLTWNEQFF | TGTGCCAGTAGTATCATTAGGGGACTGACTTGGAATGAGCAGTTCTTC
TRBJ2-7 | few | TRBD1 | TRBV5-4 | CASSLGQGTTYEQYF | TGTGCCAGCAGCTTAGGACAGGGGACTACCTACGAGCAGTACTTC
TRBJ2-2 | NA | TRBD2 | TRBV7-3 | CASSLSSGGNTGELFF | TGTGCCAGCAGCTTATCATCGGGAGGGAACACCGGGGAGCTGTTTTTT
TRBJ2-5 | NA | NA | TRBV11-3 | CASSLEEKETQYF | TGTGCCAGCAGCTTGGAGGAGAAAGAGACCCAGTACTTC
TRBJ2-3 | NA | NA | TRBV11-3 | CASSLDGARADTQYF | TGTGCCAGCAGCTTAGATGGGGCCCGTGCAGATACGCAGTATTTT